Listed below are T cell receptor beta chains from one sample, sequenced in a study of blood T cell repertoires in COVID-19. Data came from immunoSEQ multiplex PCR; TCRdb stores just in-frame clones and leaves some out. The sample contains around 290,000 clones, approximately 89% of which appear only once. The sequencing input was peripheral blood. Every receptor here comes from a young woman with COVID-19, enrolled during active disease. Both conserved end residues are part of each CDR3. Each record gives: clone size, V gene, D gene, J gene, CDR3 protein, CDR3 DNA. A D gene is named only where the DNA matches it firmly. Rows give clone size only sometimes, using once, few, many, or a class for an expanded clone.

.,TRBV29-1,.,TRBJ2-7,CSVEDGGSYEQYF,TGCAGCGTTGAAGACGGGGGCTCCTACGAGCAGTACTTC
.,TRBV11-3,.,TRBJ1-1,CASSLAGGTEAFF,TGTGCCAGCAGCTTAGCCGGGGGTACTGAAGCTTTCTTT
.,TRBV28,TRBD1,TRBJ1-2,CASSRGQGDGYTF,TGTGCCAGCAGCCGCGGACAGGGGGATGGCTACACCTTC
.,TRBV10-3,TRBD2,TRBJ2-5,CAIRSVAGGETQYF,TGTGCCATCAGGTCTGTAGCGGGAGGAGAGACCCAGTACTTC
.,TRBV7-9,TRBD1,TRBJ1-1,CASSLALGQGVNTEAFF,TGTGCCAGCAGCTTAGCGTTGGGTCAGGGGGTGAACACTGAAGCTTTCTTT
.,TRBV4-2,TRBD2,TRBJ2-1,CASSQRSGGYNEQFF,TGTGCCAGCAGCCAGAGAAGCGGGGGCTACAATGAGCAGTTCTTC
.,TRBV19,TRBD2,TRBJ2-7,CASSTSGPTSGGHYEQYF,TGTGCCAGTAGTACCTCGGGCCCAACTAGCGGGGGCCACTACGAGCAGTACTTC
once,TRBV25-1,.,TRBJ1-2,CASSDRVGGYTF,TGTGCCAGCAGTGACAGGGTTGGTGGCTACACCTTC
.,TRBV4-1,TRBD1,TRBJ1-3,CASSQSDRAASGNTIYF,TGCGCCAGCAGCCAGTCGGACAGGGCCGCTTCTGGAAACACCATATATTTT
.,TRBV28,TRBD1,TRBJ1-2,CASSPTTGGSLFHGYTF,TGTGCCAGCAGTCCCACGACAGGGGGTTCACTATTTCACGGCTACACCTTC
.,TRBV30,.,TRBJ1-1,CAWSPGDRTEAFF,TGTGCCTGGAGCCCAGGGGACCGCACTGAAGCTTTCTTT
.,TRBV7-9,.,TRBJ2-5,CASSLARAQETQYF,TGTGCCAGCAGCTTAGCCAGGGCACAAGAGACCCAGTACTTC
.,TRBV18,.,TRBJ1-3,CASSPAGAQRGNTIYF,TGTGCCAGCTCACCCGCGGGGGCCCAGCGTGGAAACACCATATATTTT
.,TRBV19,TRBD2,TRBJ2-7,CASSTGLGLAEAYEQYF,TGTGCCAGTAGTACGGGTCTGGGACTAGCTGAAGCCTACGAGCAGTACTTC
.,TRBV7-9,TRBD1,TRBJ1-1,CASSLGDREAPEAFF,TGTGCCAGCAGCTTAGGAGACAGGGAGGCTCCTGAAGCTTTCTTT
once,TRBV27,.,TRBJ1-1,CASSFYLVGSQATEAFF,TGTGCCAGCAGTTTTTATTTGGTAGGCAGCCAAGCGACTGAAGCTTTCTTT
.,TRBV10-1,TRBD1,TRBJ1-2,CASSESDRNYGYTF,TGCGCCAGCAGTGAGTCGGACAGGAACTATGGCTACACCTTC
.,TRBV13,.,TRBJ2-5,CASASGYQETQYF,TGTGCCAGCGCATCAGGGTACCAAGAGACCCAGTACTTC
.,TRBV11-2,TRBD1,TRBJ1-1,CASGGQGETEAFF,TGTGCCAGCGGCGGACAGGGTGAGACTGAAGCTTTCTTT
.,TRBV7-9,TRBD2,TRBJ2-5,CASSLAHGTTQETQYF,TGTGCCAGCAGCTTAGCTCACGGGACTACCCAAGAGACCCAGTACTTC
.,TRBV10-3,.,TRBJ1-1,CAISESNSRSTSSNTEAFF,TGTGCCATCAGTGAGTCGAACTCACGGAGCACGTCATCGAACACTGAAGCTTTCTTT
.,TRBV19,.,TRBJ1-1,CASSIGGNTEAFF,TGTGCCAGTAGTATTGGCGGGAACACTGAAGCTTTCTTT
.,TRBV5-1,TRBD1,TRBJ2-3,CASSVDRGRTDTQYF,TGCGCCAGCAGCGTGGACAGGGGTCGTACAGATACGCAGTATTTT
.,TRBV7-9,.,TRBJ2-2,CASSSLVGGKTGELFF,TGTGCCAGCAGCTCCCTCGTTGGAGGGAAGACCGGGGAGCTGTTTTTT
.,TRBV3-1/TRBV3-2,TRBD1,TRBJ1-2,CASSQGQGYGYTF,TGTGCCAGCAGCCAAGGACAGGGCTATGGCTACACCTTC
.,TRBV19,.,TRBJ1-5,CASMDTEWDQPQHF,TGTGCCAGTATGGATACGGAGTGGGATCAGCCCCAGCATTTT
once,TRBV7-3,TRBD1,TRBJ1-5,CASSIGTEYSNQPQHF,TGTGCCAGCAGTATCGGGACAGAATATAGCAATCAGCCCCAGCATTTT
once,TRBV30,TRBD1,TRBJ1-5,CAWSLQGYQPQHF,TGTGCCTGGAGCTTACAGGGGTATCAGCCCCAGCATTTT
.,TRBV30,TRBD2,TRBJ2-1,CALRLAPGRGYNEQFF,TGTGCCTTACGACTAGCGCCCGGGAGAGGCTACAATGAGCAGTTCTTC
.,TRBV29-1,.,TRBJ1-1,CSVVLTEAFF,TGCAGCGTTGTCCTCACTGAAGCTTTCTTT
.,TRBV5-1,.,TRBJ2-2,CASSLTTYTGELFF,TGCGCCAGCAGCCTGACTACCTACACCGGGGAGCTGTTTTTT
.,TRBV3-1/TRBV3-2,TRBD1,TRBJ2-2,CASSRKTGGNTGELFF,TGTGCCAGCAGCCGAAAGACAGGGGGCAACACCGGGGAGCTGTTTTTT
.,TRBV19,TRBD1,TRBJ1-1,CASSIGTGLNTEAFF,TGTGCCAGTAGTATCGGGACAGGTTTGAACACTGAAGCTTTCTTT
.,TRBV5-1,TRBD1,TRBJ2-7,CASSFTGTGIAEQYF,TGCGCCAGCAGCTTTACCGGGACAGGGATTGCCGAGCAGTACTTC
.,TRBV4-2,TRBD2,TRBJ2-3,CASSQPTSGGTDTQYF,TGTGCCAGCAGCCAACCGACTAGCGGAGGCACAGATACGCAGTATTTT
.,TRBV7-9,.,TRBJ2-5,CASSLGRNQETQYF,TGTGCCAGCAGCTTAGGGCGGAACCAAGAGACCCAGTACTTC
.,TRBV6-5,.,TRBJ2-4,CASSYAQSLAKNIQYF,TGTGCCAGCAGTTACGCGCAATCCCTAGCCAAAAACATTCAGTACTTC
.,TRBV5-1,TRBD1,TRBJ1-1,CASSPPRQGNTEAFF,TGCGCCAGCAGCCCCCCCCGACAGGGAAACACTGAAGCTTTCTTT
few,TRBV14,.,TRBJ2-7,CASSQDMSGHTYEQYF,TGTGCCAGCAGCCAAGATATGTCAGGTCACACCTACGAGCAGTACTTC
.,TRBV5-5,.,TRBJ1-2,CASSLTPSYGYTF,TGTGCCAGCAGCTTAACTCCCTCCTATGGCTACACCTTC
.,TRBV11-2,TRBD2,TRBJ2-3,CASSFRGLAGAGHTDTQYF,TGTGCCAGCAGCTTTAGGGGACTAGCGGGAGCAGGCCACACAGATACGCAGTATTTT
.,TRBV10-3,.,TRBJ2-7,CATTGNSYEQYF,TGTGCCACCACCGGGAACTCCTACGAGCAGTACTTC
few,TRBV27,TRBD2,TRBJ2-1,CASSSRLAINEQFF,TGTGCCAGCAGTTCCCGACTAGCCATCAATGAGCAGTTCTTC
.,TRBV7-8,.,TRBJ1-1,CASSLAGETEAFF,TGTGCCAGCAGCTTAGCAGGGGAAACTGAAGCTTTCTTT
.,TRBV25-1,.,TRBJ1-6,CAVKGQGNNSPLHF,TGTGCCGTTAAAGGGCAGGGTAATAATTCACCCCTCCACTTT
.,TRBV6-5,TRBD1,TRBJ2-2,CASSWDRDTGELFF,TGTGCCAGCAGTTGGGACAGGGACACCGGGGAGCTGTTTTTT
.,TRBV27,TRBD2,TRBJ2-7,CASSLATGTSVEQYF,TGTGCCAGCAGTTTAGCCACCGGGACTAGCGTCGAGCAGTACTTC